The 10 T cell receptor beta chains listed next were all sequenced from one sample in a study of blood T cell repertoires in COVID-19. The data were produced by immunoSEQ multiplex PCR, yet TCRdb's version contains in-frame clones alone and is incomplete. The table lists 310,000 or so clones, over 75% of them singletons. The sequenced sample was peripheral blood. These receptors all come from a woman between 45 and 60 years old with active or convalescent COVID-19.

The CDR3 reads CASSYGAGGNNEQFF. The CDR3 nucleotides read TGTGCCAGCAGCTACGGGGCGGGAGGGAACAATGAGCAGTTCTTC. The chain employs TRBV7-2 and TRBJ2-1; 9 bases are a match to TRBD2. The CDR3 spans 15 residues. Looked up from germline, CDR1 is SGHTA and CDR2 is FQGNSA. Trimming cost V 4 bases and J 5 bases; bases outside gene matches: 6.

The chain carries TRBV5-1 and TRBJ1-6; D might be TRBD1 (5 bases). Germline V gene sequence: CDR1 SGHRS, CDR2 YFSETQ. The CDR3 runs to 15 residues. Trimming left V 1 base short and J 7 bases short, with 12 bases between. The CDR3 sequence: CASSLLQGSNSPLHF. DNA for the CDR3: TGCGCCAGCAGCTTGCTTCAGGGCTCCAATTCACCCCTCCACTTT.

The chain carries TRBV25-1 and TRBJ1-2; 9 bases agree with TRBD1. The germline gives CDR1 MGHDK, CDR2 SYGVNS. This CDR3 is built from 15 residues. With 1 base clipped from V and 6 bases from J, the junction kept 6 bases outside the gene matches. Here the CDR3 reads CASSEFGTGINGYTF. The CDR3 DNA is TGTGCCAGCAGTGAATTCGGGACAGGGATAAATGGCTACACCTTC.

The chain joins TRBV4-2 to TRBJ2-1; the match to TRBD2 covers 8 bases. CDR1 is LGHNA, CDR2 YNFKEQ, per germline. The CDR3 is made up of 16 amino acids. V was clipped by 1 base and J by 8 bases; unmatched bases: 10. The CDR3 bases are TGTGCCAGCAGCCAAGTCATCGAAGCGGGAGTGGATGAGCAGTTCTTC. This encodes CASSQVIEAGVDEQFF.

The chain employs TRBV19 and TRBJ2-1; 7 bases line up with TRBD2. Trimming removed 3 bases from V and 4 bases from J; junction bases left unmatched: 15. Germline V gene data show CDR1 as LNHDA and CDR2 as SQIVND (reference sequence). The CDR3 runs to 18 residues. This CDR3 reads CASSISLQGGSPYNEQFF. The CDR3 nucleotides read TGTGCCAGTAGTATTTCGTTGCAGGGAGGGTCTCCTTACAATGAGCAGTTCTTC. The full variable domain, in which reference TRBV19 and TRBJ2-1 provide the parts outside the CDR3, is DGGITQSPKYLFRKEGQNVTLSCEQNLNHDAMYWYRQDPGQGLRLIYYSQIVNDFQKGDIAEGYSVSREKKESFPLTVTSAQKNPTAFYLCASSISLQGGSPYNEQFFGPGTRLTVL.

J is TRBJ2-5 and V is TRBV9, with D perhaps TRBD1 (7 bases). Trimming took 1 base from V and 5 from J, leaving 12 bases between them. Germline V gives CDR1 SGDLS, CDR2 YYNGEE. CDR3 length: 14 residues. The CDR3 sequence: CASSVRPGGETQYF. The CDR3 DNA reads TGTGCCAGCAGCGTAAGGCCAGGGGGGGAGACCCAGTACTTC.

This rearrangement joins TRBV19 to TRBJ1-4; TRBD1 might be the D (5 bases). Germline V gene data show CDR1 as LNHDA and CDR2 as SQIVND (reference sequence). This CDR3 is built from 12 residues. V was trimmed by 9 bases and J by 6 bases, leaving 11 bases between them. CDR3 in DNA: TGTGCCAGCATGGGGGGATATGAAAAACTGTTTTTT. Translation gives CASMGGYEKLFF.

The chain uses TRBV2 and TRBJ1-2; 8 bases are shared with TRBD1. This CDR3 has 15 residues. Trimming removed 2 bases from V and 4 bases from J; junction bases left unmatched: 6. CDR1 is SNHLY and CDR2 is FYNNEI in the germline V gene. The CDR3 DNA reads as TGTGCCAGCAGTGAAAGGACAGGGATTGGCTATGGCTACACCTTC. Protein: CASSERTGIGYGYTF.

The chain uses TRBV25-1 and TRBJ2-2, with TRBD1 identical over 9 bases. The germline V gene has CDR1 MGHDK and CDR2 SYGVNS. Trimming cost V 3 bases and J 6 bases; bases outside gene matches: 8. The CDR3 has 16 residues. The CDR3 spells CASSDPGQGLPGELFF. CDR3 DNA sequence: TGTGCCAGCAGTGACCCGGGACAGGGTCTTCCCGGGGAGCTGTTTTTT.

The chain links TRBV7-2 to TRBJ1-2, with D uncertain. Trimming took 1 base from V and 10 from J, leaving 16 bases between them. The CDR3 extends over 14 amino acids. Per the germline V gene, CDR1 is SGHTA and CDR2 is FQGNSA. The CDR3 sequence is CASSLVEAASDYTF. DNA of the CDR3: TGTGCCAGCAGCTTAGTAGAGGCAGCCAGTGACTACACCTTC.